The rows below give T cell receptor beta chains drawn from one sample of a study of CD8+CD57+ T cells in acquired aplastic anemia. One entry per CDR3 protein results from TCRdb running MiXCR on the reads. The sample has 200,000 to 250,000 distinct CDR3 sequences, under 55% seen once. The sequencing input was sorted CD4+, CD8+, or CD8+CD57+ T cells (not recorded which) from PBMCs. These receptor sequences come from a human donor with aplastic anemia. The CDR3 runs from the conserved cysteine through the conserved F or W. A D gene is named only where the DNA matches it firmly. Where a row states a size, it is once, few, many or the class of an expanded clone; other rows omit it.

size: .
J: TRBJ1-6
V: TRBV20-1
D: TRBD1
CDR3: CSAMSPGGIVLAASPLHF
DNA: TGCAGTGCTATGAGTCCAGGGGGCATAGTGTTGGCTGCGTCACCCCTCCACTTT

size: .
J: TRBJ1-6
V: TRBV6-1
D: .
CDR3: CASSEGHDNSPLHF
DNA: TGTGCCAGCAGTGAGGGGCACGATAATTCACCCCTCCACTTT

size: many
J: TRBJ1-2
V: TRBV20-1
D: .
CDR3: CSARDQGTSNYGYTF
DNA: TGCAGTGCTAGAGACCAGGGGACGTCTAACTATGGCTACACCTTC

size: many
J: TRBJ2-1
V: TRBV28
D: .
CDR3: CASSPPGLDEQFF
DNA: TGTGCCAGCAGTCCCCCAGGGTTAGATGAGCAGTTCTTC

size: .
J: TRBJ2-2
V: TRBV2
D: TRBD2
CDR3: CASSPRAGGPTGELFF
DNA: TGTGCCAGCAGTCCACGAGCGGGAGGGCCGACCGGGGAGCTGTTTTTT

size: few
J: TRBJ2-7
V: TRBV11-2
D: .
CDR3: CASSFFPVSYEQYF
DNA: TGTGCCAGCAGCTTCTTTCCAGTATCCTACGAGCAGTACTTC

size: many
J: TRBJ1-1
V: TRBV12-3/TRBV12-4
D: .
CDR3: CASGLATNTEAFF
DNA: TGTGCCAGCGGATTGGCGACGAACACTGAAGCTTTCTTT

size: few
J: TRBJ2-3
V: TRBV24-1
D: .
CDR3: CASSPLPETITDTQYF
DNA: TGTGCCAGCAGTCCCCTACCCGAGACCATCACAGATACGCAGTATTTT

size: many
J: TRBJ2-3
V: TRBV20-1
D: TRBD2
CDR3: CSARATSGDTDTQYF
DNA: TGCAGTGCTAGAGCGACTAGCGGGGACACAGATACGCAGTATTTT

size: .
J: TRBJ2-7
V: TRBV12-3/TRBV12-4
D: .
CDR3: CASSGVPYEQYF
DNA: TGTGCCAGCAGTGGGGTGCCCTACGAGCAGTACTTC

size: .
J: TRBJ1-2
V: TRBV20-1
D: .
CDR3: CSAFGGDGYAF
DNA: TGCAGTGCCTTCGGGGGAGATGGCTACGCCTTC

size: .
J: TRBJ1-2
V: TRBV25-1
D: .
CDR3: CASTDSNYGYTF
DNA: TGTGCCAGCACGGACAGCAACTATGGCTACACCTTC

size: many
J: TRBJ1-2
V: TRBV10-3
D: .
CDR3: CAISGTSDGYTF
DNA: TGTGCCATCAGTGGCACCAGCGATGGCTACACCTTC